A single sample is the source of the 16 T cell receptor beta chains below, sequenced in a study of T cell responses to AZD1222 COVID-19 vaccine. TCRdb's copy holds only in-frame clones and misses some; the assay was immunoSEQ multiplex PCR. There are 120,000 or so clones in the sample; approximately 90% occur only once, and about 7.1% lies in the top ten. Here the sequenced sample was peripheral blood, taken 28 days after the second AZD1222 dose. These receptors all come from an adult who received the AZD1222 COVID-19 vaccine.

The CDR3 reads CASSLRWETQTQYF. Written as DNA, the CDR3 is TGCGCCAGCAGCTTGAGATGGGAGACGCAGACCCAGTACTTC. The V call is TRBV5-1, the J call TRBJ2-5; TRBD2 might be the D (5 bases). The germline V and J ends were trimmed by 1 base and 6 bases, with 13 bases remaining between them. Looked up from germline, CDR1 is SGHRS and CDR2 is YFSETQ. CDR3 length: 14 amino acids.

CDR3: CASSQGVGFGPTDTQYF. CDR3 bases: TGCGCCAGCAGCCAAGGTGTAGGGTTTGGCCCCACAGATACGCAGTATTTT. The gene calls are TRBV4-3 and TRBJ2-3; D is unresolved. From germline, CDR1 is LGHNA and CDR2 YSLEER. The CDR3 sequence is 17 residues long. Trimming pared 1 base from V and 2 bases from J, leaving 16 bases between.

This chain links TRBV18 with TRBJ2-1, with TRBD2 identical over 11 bases. This CDR3 region has 21 residues. V was clipped by 2 bases and J by 7 bases; unmatched bases: 22. From germline, CDR1 is KGHSH and CDR2 LQKENI. The CDR3 sequence: CASSPTRGGTSGSERPNEQFF. The DNA for the CDR3 is TGTGCCAGCTCACCAACAAGGGGGGGGACTAGCGGCTCCGAAAGGCCTAATGAGCAGTTCTTC.

The V and J genes are TRBV18 and TRBJ2-2; TRBD1 matches 8 bases. CDR3 size: 16 residues. Germline trimming cut 1 base from V and 4 bases from J; bases unmatched to any gene: 5. The germline V gene encodes CDR1 KGHSH and CDR2 LQKENI. The CDR3 protein is CASSPRSGGITGELFF. CDR3 in DNA: TGTGCCAGCTCACCACGGTCAGGGGGCATCACCGGGGAGCTGTTTTTT.

The chain is built from TRBV7-9 and TRBJ1-2; a possible D gene is TRBD1 (5 bases). The CDR3 runs to 15 residues. The germline V gene has CDR1 SEHNR and CDR2 FQNEAQ (reference sequence). The ends were cut back, 5 bases at V and 3 bases at J, with 16 bases in the middle. CDR3 region: CASSQQAGQDYGYTF. CDR3 sequence (DNA): TGTGCCAGCAGCCAACAGGCTGGGCAGGACTATGGCTACACCTTC.

The rearrangement links TRBV12-3 or TRBV12-4 to TRBJ2-1; the D gene is possibly TRBD2 (6 bases). There are 13 residues in the CDR3. The V gene lost 5 bases and the J gene lost 4 bases, with 9 bases spanning the gap. The CDR3 bases are TGTGCCAGCAGTATAGGGACTTACAATGAGCAGTTCTTC. Its protein is CASSIGTYNEQFF.

This clone has only a few counts. The chain uses TRBV2 and TRBJ2-7; the D call may be TRBD1 or TRBD2 (5 bases each). The germline V and J ends were trimmed by 2 bases and 6 bases, with 14 bases remaining between them. Germline values: CDR1 SNHLY, CDR2 FYNNEI. CDR3 length: 14 amino acids. The DNA of the CDR3 is TGTGCCAGCAGTGAATGGGGGAGAAGTAGCGAGCAGTACTTC. Translated, it gives CASSEWGRSSEQYF.

The J gene is TRBJ2-7, the V gene TRBV19, with 8 bases lining up with TRBD1. The CDR3 extends over 14 amino acids. The germline CDR1 and CDR2 sequences are LNHDA and SQIVND (reference sequence). Losses at the gene ends were 3 bases for V and 4 bases for J; bases not matched to a gene: 5. CDR3 nucleotides: TGTGCCAGTAGTATTGCAGGGGGCGGGTACGAGCAGTACTTC. This codes for CASSIAGGGYEQYF.

CDR3 sequence (DNA): TGCGCCAGCAGTGACTCGACTAGCGGGACTAGCACAGATACGCAGTATTTT. Protein product: CASSDSTSGTSTDTQYF. The V gene is TRBV10-1, the J gene TRBJ2-3, with 11 bases aligning to TRBD2. The J segment lost 0 bases and the V segment lost 3 bases, leaving 5 bases of the junction unmatched. The CDR3 totals 17 residues. Germline V gene data show CDR1 as WNHNN and CDR2 as SYGVQD (reference sequence).

The chain's CDR3 is CASSADSNTEAFF. The CDR3 DNA reads as TGTGCCAGCAGCGCGGACAGTAACACTGAAGCTTTCTTT. The genes are TRBV7-3 and TRBJ1-1; maybe TRBD1 (6 bases). The CDR3 is 13 residues long. V was trimmed by 5 bases and J by 2 bases, leaving 9 bases between them. The germline gives CDR1 SGHTA, CDR2 FQGTGA. Drawing the rest from reference TRBV7-3 and TRBJ1-1, the complete variable domain is GAGVSQTPSNKVTEKGKYVELRCDPISGHTALYWYRQSLGQGPEFLIYFQGTGAADDSGLPNDRFFAVRPEGSVSTLKIQRTERGDSAVYLCASSADSNTEAFFGQGTRLTVV.

This chain links TRBV7-6 with TRBJ2-1; TRBD1 matches at 7 bases. Germline-derived CDR1 and CDR2 are SGHVS and FNYEAQ. CDR3 length: 17 residues. V lost 2 bases and J lost 4; bases outside the gene matches: 11. CDR3 sequence reads: CASSLRFKGAKYNEQFF. CDR3 nucleotides: TGTGCCAGCAGCTTACGGTTTAAGGGGGCGAAATACAATGAGCAGTTCTTC. The variable domain in full, completed from reference TRBV7-6 and TRBJ2-1, reads GAGVSQSPRYKVTKRGQDVALRCDPISGHVSLYWYRQALGQGPEFLTYFNYEAQQDKSGLPNDRFSAERPEGSISTLTIQRTEQRDSAMYRCASSLRFKGAKYNEQFFGPGTRLTVL.

The rearrangement links TRBV7-9 to TRBJ2-1; the D is unclear. There are 13 residues in the CDR3. CDR1 and CDR2 from the germline V gene are SEHNR and FQNEAQ (reference sequence). Trimming cost V 6 bases and J 2 bases, with 8 bases left between them. CDR3 DNA sequence: TGTGCCAGCAGGGTTGACACCTACAATGAGCAGTTCTTC. It encodes CASRVDTYNEQFF.

V and J are TRBV4-2 and TRBJ2-5; D might be TRBD2 (6 bases). The V end lost 4 bases, the J end lost 0 bases, and 12 bases lay between the germline ends. The CDR3 sequence is 15 residues long. Germline lookup yields CDR1 LGHNA and CDR2 YNFKEQ. CDR3 region: CASSPGTLYQETQYF. The DNA for the CDR3 is TGTGCCAGCAGCCCCGGGACTCTGTACCAAGAGACCCAGTACTTC.

The chain joins TRBV6-1 to TRBJ1-3; D is unclear. CDR3 length: 16 residues. Germline assignment: CDR1 MNHNS and CDR2 SASEGT. V lost 4 bases and J lost 0, with 13 bases in between. Here the CDR3 reads CASSVPKGNSGNTIYF. The CDR3 DNA is TGTGCCAGCAGTGTCCCCAAGGGTAACTCTGGAAACACCATATATTTT.

The chain couples TRBV7-2 to TRBJ1-1; D is uncertain. V was pared by 0 bases and J by 0 bases, with 14 bases between. Germline V gene sequence: CDR1 SGHTA, CDR2 FQGNSA. The CDR3 is 17 residues long. The CDR3 loop is CASSLAGKAYMNTEAFF. The CDR3 nucleotides read TGTGCCAGCAGCTTAGCGGGTAAAGCCTACATGAACACTGAAGCTTTCTTT. The full variable domain, rest sourced from reference TRBV7-2 and TRBJ1-1, is GAGVSQSPSNKVTEKGKDVELRCDPISGHTALYWYRQSLGQGLEFLIYFQGNSAPDKSGLPSDRFSAERTGGSVSTLTIQRTQQEDSAVYLCASSLAGKAYMNTEAFFGQGTRLTVV.

Regarding this clone: At one end, the junction sequence differs from germline, possibly due to a read error. The V call is TRBV30, the J call TRBJ2-7; a possible D gene is TRBD1 (7 bases). Germline CDR1 and CDR2: GTSNPN and SVGIG (reference sequence). This CDR3 has 16 amino acids. In DNA form, the CDR3 reads TGTGCCTGGGACCCGGTAATCTCGACAGGGATAGGCGCGGGAAGCTTC. It codes for CAWDPVISTGIGAGSF. Full variable domain (missing parts from reference TRBV30 and TRBJ2-7): SQTIHQWPATLVQPVGSPLSLECTVEGTSNPNLYWYRQAAGRGLQLLFYSVGIGQISSEVPQNLSASRPQDRQFILSSKKLLLSDSGFYLCAWDPVISTGIGAGSFGPGTRLTVT.